These 22 T cell receptor beta chains were all obtained from the same sample, sequenced in a study of OX40 agonist ivuxolimab in advanced cancers. Libraries were prepared by immunoSEQ multiplex PCR; TCRdb keeps only in-frame clonotypes and omits some of them. The sample lists fewer than 85,000 clones, around 90% seen once, with 8% to 13% in the top ten. The sample in question was CD4+ or CD8+ T cells sorted from blood, obtained in a trial of the OX40 agonist ivuxolimab. The receptors originated from an adult with an advanced solid tumor such as melanoma, head and neck, liver or kidney cancer.

V gene TRBV5-4 combines with J gene TRBJ2-3; tentatively, D is TRBD2 (5 bases). The length of the CDR3 is 15 residues. V shed 2 bases and J shed 2 bases, with 12 bases lying between them. The germline V gene has CDR1 SGHNT and CDR2 YYREEE (reference sequence). Written as DNA, the CDR3 is TGTGCCAGCAGCTTTACTAGGGCGTACACAGATACGCAGTATTTT. Its translation is CASSFTRAYTDTQYF.

The chain is built from TRBV29-1 and TRBJ2-3; D might be TRBD2 (6 bases). This CDR3 spans 12 amino acids. The germline V gene has CDR1 SQVTM and CDR2 ANQGSEA. V lost 3 bases, J lost 5 bases, and 9 bases lay in between. CDR3 sequence (DNA): TGCAGCGTTGAGTGGCGGGGAGATACGCAGTATTTT. Translating gives CSVEWRGDTQYF.

This clone was picked up one time. The chain carries TRBV19 and TRBJ2-3, with 9 bases fitting TRBD2. This CDR3 region has 14 residues. Germline V gives CDR1 LNHDA, CDR2 SQIVND (reference sequence). With V trimmed by 4 bases and J by 1 base, 0 bases remained unmatched. In nucleotides, the CDR3 is TGTGCCAGTAGTACTAGCGGGGGCACAGATACGCAGTATTTT. Its protein product is CASSTSGGTDTQYF.

V is TRBV27 and J is TRBJ2-7; D call uncertain. The CDR3 has 14 residues. Between the trimmed V and J ends, which lost 2 bases and 2 bases, there was a span of 10 bases. Germline V gene sequence: CDR1 MNHEY, CDR2 SMNVEV (reference sequence). The CDR3 reads CASSLSRLPYEQYF. As DNA, the CDR3 is TGTGCCAGCAGTTTAAGTCGGTTACCCTACGAGCAGTACTTC.

V usage is TRBV10-1 and J usage is TRBJ2-2; no definite D call. The CDR3 totals 13 residues. V was pared by 4 bases and J by 6 bases, with 9 bases between. The V gene's germline CDR1 is WNHNN and CDR2 SYGVQD (reference sequence). CDR3 loop: CASSGFGSGELFF. The CDR3 DNA follows: TGCGCCAGCAGTGGTTTCGGGTCCGGGGAGCTGTTTTTT.

The chain combines TRBV19 with TRBJ2-3; D is ambiguous. The germline CDR1 and CDR2 sequences are LNHDA and SQIVND (reference sequence). This CDR3 is built from 13 residues. Trimming removed 1 base at V and 2 bases at J, with 4 bases between. CDR3 DNA sequence: TGTGCCAGTAGTATAGGCTCCACAGATACGCAGTATTTT. It codes for CASSIGSTDTQYF.

The V call is TRBV27, the J call TRBJ2-3, with 7 bases identical to TRBD2. V gave up 0 bases and J gave up 4 bases; unmatched junction bases: 10. The CDR3 contains 17 residues. CDR1 MNHEY and CDR2 SMNVEV come from the germline V gene (reference sequence). As DNA, the CDR3 is TGTGCCAGCAGTTTATCGGTAGCGGGTAGGCCAGCAGATACGCAGTATTTT. This sequence encodes CASSLSVAGRPADTQYF.

The chain recombines TRBV7-6 with TRBJ2-1; weak D call: TRBD1 (6 bases). The CDR3 consists of 16 residues. Per germline, CDR1 SGHVS and CDR2 FNYEAQ. Trimming removed 3 bases from V and 4 bases from J, with 16 bases in between. Here the CDR3 reads CASSFQSGDLYNEQFF. Written as DNA, the CDR3 is TGTGCCAGCAGCTTTCAATCAGGGGACCTTTACAATGAGCAGTTCTTC. Variable domain in full (rest from reference TRBV7-6 and TRBJ2-1): GAGVSQSPRYKVTKRGQDVALRCDPISGHVSLYWYRQALGQGPEFLTYFNYEAQQDKSGLPNDRFSAERPEGSISTLTIQRTEQRDSAMYRCASSFQSGDLYNEQFFGPGTRLTVL.

For the CDR3, the DNA is TGTGCCAGCAGCCCGCCCGGGGTGAGCTCCTACGAGCAGTACTTC. Its protein product is CASSPPGVSSYEQYF. The V and J genes are TRBV5-5 and TRBJ2-7, with D possibly being TRBD2 (5 bases). Germline V gives CDR1 SGHKS, CDR2 YYEKEE (reference sequence). The CDR3 loop spans 15 amino acids. The V and J ends lost 4 bases and 0 bases respectively, with 14 bases between them.

J is TRBJ2-2 and V is TRBV10-2; 10 bases line up with TRBD2. The germline V gene has CDR1 WSHSY and CDR2 SAAADI. This CDR3 is built from 17 residues. V was clipped by 2 bases and J by 5 bases; unmatched bases: 8. CDR3 in DNA: TGCGCCAGCAGTGAGGTCCTAGGGACTAGCGTAACCGGGGAGCTGTTTTTT. Protein: CASSEVLGTSVTGELFF.

The V call is TRBV5-4, the J call TRBJ2-7; D is tentatively TRBD1 or TRBD2 (6 bases each). V dropped 4 bases and J dropped 2 bases, with 19 bases sitting between them. The CDR3 runs 16 residues. The germline V gene encodes CDR1 SGHNT and CDR2 YYREEE (reference sequence). The CDR3 nucleotides read TGTGCCAGCAGCCCGGGGGCGGAGGGGCCCGCCTACGAGCAGTACTTC. It translates to CASSPGAEGPAYEQYF.

The chain employs TRBV30 and TRBJ2-2; the D gene could be TRBD1 or TRBD2 (6 bases each). The length of the CDR3 is 16 residues. V shed 5 bases and J shed 7 bases, with 23 bases lying between them. In germline, CDR1 is GTSNPN, CDR2 SVGIG (reference sequence). DNA for the CDR3: TGTGCCTGGGGGAGACCGGGGGCCCCGGTGGGCGGGGAGCTGTTTTTT. It yields the protein CAWGRPGAPVGGELFF.

In its sample, this clone was seen once. This sequence joins TRBV6-4 and TRBJ2-1; D gene unclear. This CDR3 is 13 amino acids long. The V end lost 6 bases, the J end lost 5 bases, and 11 bases lay between the germline ends. Per the germline V gene, CDR1 is MRHNA and CDR2 is SNTAGT. The chain's CDR3 is CASRMEGNNEQFF. CDR3 nucleotides: TGTGCCAGCAGAATGGAAGGGAACAATGAGCAGTTCTTC.

This chain joins TRBV7-3 and TRBJ1-2; no clear D gene. The CDR3 contains 15 residues. CDR1 and CDR2 (germline): SGHTA, FQGTGA. The V end was cut by 0 bases, the J end by 4 bases, with 12 bases between. DNA for the CDR3: TGTGCCAGCAGCTTAACATCCCAGCCGCCCTATGGCTACACCTTC. Amino acid sequence: CASSLTSQPPYGYTF. Looking up the rest from reference TRBV7-3 and TRBJ1-2 gives the full variable domain: GAGVSQTPSNKVTEKGKYVELRCDPISGHTALYWYRQSLGQGPEFLIYFQGTGAADDSGLPNDRFFAVRPEGSVSTLKIQRTERGDSAVYLCASSLTSQPPYGYTFGSGTRLTVV.

This rearrangement joins TRBV5-6 to TRBJ2-7; D possibly corresponds to TRBD1 (5 bases). The CDR3 totals 13 residues. Trimming removed 1 base at V and 5 bases at J, with 10 bases between. Germline CDR1 reads SGHDT; CDR2 reads YYEEEE. The DNA for the CDR3 is TGTGCCAGCAGCTTGCAGGGATACGACGAGCAGTACTTC. It encodes CASSLQGYDEQYF.

The gene calls are TRBV19 and TRBJ2-7; D not resolved. This CDR3 comprises 13 residues. Germline-derived CDR1 and CDR2 are LNHDA and SQIVND (reference sequence). V was cut by 1 base and J by 5 bases, with 9 bases left in between. The CDR3 spells CASSIASGNEQYF. CDR3 sequence (DNA): TGTGCCAGTAGTATAGCCTCCGGAAACGAGCAGTACTTC.

The rearrangement joins TRBV11-2 to TRBJ1-1; D is perhaps TRBD1 (5 bases). CDR3 length equals 14 residues. Looked up from germline, CDR1 is SGHAT and CDR2 is FQNNGV. With 5 bases removed from V and 1 base from J, the gap between germline ends came to 11 bases. The CDR3 DNA reads as TGTGCCAGCAGCAGGGGACGGAAGAACACTGAAGCTTTCTTT. Amino acids: CASSRGRKNTEAFF. The full variable domain, its missing parts supplied by reference TRBV11-2 and TRBJ1-1, is EAGVAQSPRYKIIEKRQSVAFWCNPISGHATLYWYQQILGQGPKLLIQFQNNGVVDDSQLPKDRFSAERLKGVDSTLKIQPAKLEDSAVYLCASSRGRKNTEAFFGQGTRLTVV.

By share, this clone ranks as medium-sized. This sequence joins TRBV6-5 and TRBJ1-1; D not resolved. The CDR3 contains 14 residues. Trimming pared 2 bases from V and 4 bases from J, leaving 11 bases between. The V gene's germline CDR1 is MNHEY and CDR2 SVGAGI. CDR3 protein: CASSYIAGATEAFF. The CDR3 bases are TGTGCCAGCAGTTACATCGCTGGAGCCACTGAAGCTTTCTTT.

The V gene is TRBV7-9, the J gene TRBJ2-1; no definite D call. Trimming pared 1 base from V and 5 bases from J, leaving 6 bases between. The CDR3 sequence is 13 residues long. CDR1 is SEHNR, CDR2 FQNEAQ, per germline (reference sequence). The CDR3 sequence: CASSLVVDNEQFF. DNA for the CDR3: TGTGCCAGCAGCTTAGTGGTGGACAATGAGCAGTTCTTC.

The rearrangement links TRBV4-3 to TRBJ2-2, with 7 bases that match TRBD1. The CDR3 consists of 14 residues. Trimming cost V 8 bases and J 4 bases; bases outside gene matches: 7. CDR1 and CDR2 from the germline V gene are LGHNA and YSLEER. CDR3 coding DNA: TGCGCCAGCGCTAATTACAGGGGCACCGGGGAGCTGTTTTTT. Protein: CASANYRGTGELFF.

This sequence joins TRBV5-1 and TRBJ2-7, with D unresolved. The CDR3 covers 13 residues. Germline V CDR1 and CDR2: SGHRS, YFSETQ. Trimming removed 0 bases from V and 7 bases from J, with 11 bases in between. The CDR3 here is CASSLAGVLEQYF. DNA for the CDR3: TGCGCCAGCAGCTTGGCAGGAGTTTTGGAGCAGTACTTC.

The count of this clone is one. The rearrangement links TRBV19 to TRBJ2-7, with 8 bases fitting TRBD1. Germline V gene lookup returns CDR1 LNHDA and CDR2 SQIVND (reference sequence). Trimming cost V 5 bases and J 2 bases; bases outside gene matches: 2. CDR3 length equals 13 residues. CDR3 bases: TGTGCCAGTAGTTTACAGGGGGCCTACGAGCAGTACTTC. Translating gives CASSLQGAYEQYF. The full variable domain, rest sourced from reference TRBV19 and TRBJ2-7, is DGGITQSPKYLFRKEGQNVTLSCEQNLNHDAMYWYRQDPGQGLRLIYYSQIVNDFQKGDIAEGYSVSREKKESFPLTVTSAQKNPTAFYLCASSLQGAYEQYFGPGTRLTVT.